The 20 T cell receptor beta chains listed next were all sequenced from one sample in a study of cytomegalovirus exposure and HLA in healthy donors (dated 2017 in TCRdb). Libraries were built with the immunoSEQ multiplex PCR assay. This is the immuneACCESS table as TCRdb keeps it, with only in-frame sequences that have V and J called. A part of the clones is gone; compared with another copy, unresolved V genes explain less than half, and the rest is unexplained. This sample is represented by about 130,000 clones; roughly nine tenths of them were singletons. Together, the top ten hold around 3.3% of the sample. What was sequenced was PBMCs. The receptors originated from a man aged 25-45 years in good health and CMV-seronegative.

V usage is TRBV10-2 and J usage is TRBJ2-1; 8 bases match TRBD1. With 7 bases clipped from V and 8 bases from J, the junction kept 4 bases outside the gene matches. The germline CDR1 and CDR2 sequences are WSHSY and SAAADI. CDR3 length: 12 amino acids. The CDR3 nucleotides read TGCGCCAGCACCTCGGACAGGGATGAGCAGTTCTTC. Amino acid sequence: CASTSDRDEQFF.

This clone appeared once. The V call is TRBV19, the J call TRBJ1-5, with 7 bases lining up with TRBD1. The CDR3 consists of 13 residues. Germline CDR1 is LNHDA and CDR2 is SQIVND (reference sequence). Germline trimming cut 8 bases from V and 2 bases from J; bases unmatched to any gene: 3. The chain's CDR3 is CASYRGGNQPQHF. The CDR3 nucleotides read TGTGCCAGTTACAGGGGCGGCAATCAGCCCCAGCATTTT.

The gene calls are TRBV7-9 and TRBJ1-1, with D possibly being TRBD1 (5 bases). The germline V gene encodes CDR1 SEHNR and CDR2 FQNEAQ (reference sequence). The CDR3 contains 14 residues. The germline V and J ends were trimmed by 1 base and 7 bases, with 13 bases remaining between them. CDR3 nucleotides: TGTGCCAGCAGCTTAGTCCGGGGGTGGGGTGAAGCTTTCTTT. Translated: CASSLVRGWGEAFF. The full variable domain, with the rest looked up from reference TRBV7-9 and TRBJ1-1, is DTGVSQNPRHKITKRGQNVTFRCDPISEHNRLYWYRQTLGQGPEFLTYFQNEAQLEKSRLLSDRFSAERPKGSFSTLEIQRTEQGDSAMYLCASSLVRGWGEAFFGQGTRLTVV.

This chain connects TRBV7-3 to TRBJ2-6, with TRBD2 identical over 11 bases. Germline lookup yields CDR1 SGHTA and CDR2 FQGTGA. This CDR3 has 20 residues. V trimming: 3 bases; J trimming: 0 bases; junction bases outside the gene matches: 10. CDR3 sequence (DNA): TGTGCCAGCAGCTTCTTAGCGGGGGGGTCCCCTTTCTCTGGGGCCAACGTCCTGACTTTC. Residues: CASSFLAGGSPFSGANVLTF.

CDR3 DNA sequence: TGCGCCAGCAGTCCCCCAGGGGACGGGCCTCACAATGAGCAGTTCTTC. Its translation: CASSPPGDGPHNEQFF. V usage is TRBV23-1 and J usage is TRBJ2-1; the D gene is possibly TRBD1 (6 bases). TRBV23-1 is known as an ORF, though its function is uncertain. The CDR3 covers 16 residues. The V and J ends lost 4 bases and 5 bases respectively, with 18 bases between them.

The V call is TRBV5-1, the J call TRBJ1-5, with D tentatively TRBD1 (6 bases). The CDR3 totals 15 residues. CDR1 SGHRS and CDR2 YFSETQ come from the germline V gene. Trimming cost V 4 bases and J 0 bases, with 11 bases left between them. CDR3 in DNA: TGCGCCAGCAGCCCGGACAGCCATAGCAATCAGCCCCAGCATTTT. It yields the protein CASSPDSHSNQPQHF.

The chain is built from TRBV10-3 and TRBJ2-7, with 11 bases lining up with TRBD1. V shed 5 bases and J 5 bases; nucleotides not matched to a gene: 11. Germline V CDR1 and CDR2: ENHRY, SYGVKD. The CDR3 totals 16 residues. The CDR3 protein is CAISLRDRGSYHEQYF. The DNA of the CDR3 is TGTGCCATCAGTCTCCGGGACAGGGGGTCCTACCACGAGCAGTACTTC.

The chain combines TRBV5-6 with TRBJ2-5, with 10 bases that match TRBD2. Germline values: CDR1 SGHDT, CDR2 YYEEEE. The CDR3 covers 14 residues. V trimming: 4 bases; J trimming: 5 bases; junction bases outside the gene matches: 5. The CDR3 reads CASSISGGAETQYF. The CDR3 nucleotides are TGTGCCAGCAGCATAAGCGGGGGGGCGGAGACCCAGTACTTC.

This chain links TRBV5-4 with TRBJ2-5; 9 bases line up with TRBD1. V lost 2 bases and J lost 4; bases outside the gene matches: 6. The CDR3 loop spans 15 amino acids. CDR1 is SGHNT, CDR2 YYREEE, per germline (reference sequence). CDR3 nucleotide sequence: TGTGCCAGCAGCTTTCTCACAGGGGGCCCAGAGACCCAGTACTTC. It yields the protein CASSFLTGGPETQYF. The full variable domain, rest sourced from reference TRBV5-4 and TRBJ2-5, is ETGVTQSPTHLIKTRGQQVTLRCSSQSGHNTVSWYQQALGQGPQFIFQYYREEENGRGNFPPRFSGLQFPNYSSELNVNALELDDSALYLCASSFLTGGPETQYFGPGTRLLVL.

The chain uses TRBV7-8 and TRBJ2-1; a possible D gene is TRBD2 (5 bases). The ends were cut back, 4 bases at V and 0 bases at J, with 16 bases in the middle. Per germline, CDR1 SGHVS and CDR2 FQNEAQ. There are 17 residues in the CDR3. The CDR3: CASSSRGRRISYNEQFF. The DNA for the CDR3 is TGTGCCAGCAGCTCCCGGGGTAGGCGGATCTCCTACAATGAGCAGTTCTTC.

V is TRBV7-6 and J is TRBJ2-7; unclear D gene. Germline V gene sequence: CDR1 SGHVS, CDR2 FNYEAQ. V was shortened by 8 bases and J by 2 bases, with 16 bases between the two germline ends. The CDR3 is 14 residues long. The CDR3 DNA reads as TGTGCCAGCTGCCACAAACAGACCACCTACGAGCAGTACTTC. Its translation is CASCHKQTTYEQYF.

This clone was recorded only once. The V and J genes are TRBV9 and TRBJ1-2; TRBD1 agrees at 7 bases. This CDR3 contains 16 residues. V shed 2 bases, J shed 7 bases, and the junction held 14 bases outside the gene matches. Germline V gene lookup returns CDR1 SGDLS and CDR2 YYNGEE. This CDR3 is CASSVDATGRYGGYTF. CDR3 bases: TGTGCCAGCAGCGTGGACGCGACAGGGAGGTACGGTGGCTACACCTTC.

This rearrangement joins TRBV6-1 to TRBJ1-1; TRBD1 is a possible D gene (6 bases). Looked up from germline, CDR1 is MNHNS and CDR2 is SASEGT. The CDR3 is made up of 14 amino acids. Trimming removed 5 bases from V and 4 bases from J, with 14 bases in between. Here the CDR3 reads CASSQQGFFTEAFF. For the CDR3, the DNA is TGTGCCAGCAGTCAACAGGGTTTTTTCACTGAAGCTTTCTTT.

This chain connects TRBV10-2 to TRBJ2-7; D may be TRBD2 (5 bases). The V end lost 0 bases, the J end lost 3 bases, and 9 bases lay between the germline ends. The CDR3 extends over 14 amino acids. Germline-derived CDR1 and CDR2 are WSHSY and SAAADI. In DNA form, the CDR3 reads TGCGCCAGCAGTGAGTCCGTCGAGGGCTACGAGCAGTACTTC. It encodes CASSESVEGYEQYF.

The J gene is TRBJ1-5, the V gene TRBV7-9; D unresolved. V lost 5 bases to trimming and J lost 3 bases, with 17 bases between them. Germline V gives CDR1 SEHNR, CDR2 FQNEAQ (reference sequence). This CDR3 has 16 residues. The CDR3 DNA sequence: TGTGCCAGCAGCCCGCCGGGGTCGAAAGCCAATCAGCCCCAGCATTTT. Translation gives CASSPPGSKANQPQHF.

The V gene is TRBV18, the J gene TRBJ2-7; 10 nucleotides align to TRBD1. Trimming at V came to 0 bases and at J to 3 bases, leaving 2 bases not matched to a gene. CDR1 is KGHSH and CDR2 is LQKENI in the germline V gene. The CDR3 totals 15 residues. CDR3 in DNA: TGTGCCAGCTCACCACCGGGGGACAGGGGCTACGAGCAGTACTTC. This gives the protein CASSPPGDRGYEQYF.

The CDR3 DNA reads as TGTGCCAGCAGCCCAACGCGGGGGGGATTCGGCTACGAGCAGTACTTC. Residues: CASSPTRGGFGYEQYF. This chain joins TRBV4-2 and TRBJ2-7; 9 positions match TRBD2. Trimming removed 4 bases from V and 3 bases from J; junction bases left unmatched: 10. Germline V CDR1 and CDR2: LGHNA, YNFKEQ. The CDR3 runs 16 residues.

Written as DNA, the CDR3 is TGCGCCAGCAGCCAAGATAATCTTGGGCATGAGTTTCTTTTGTTTTTT. Its protein product is CASSQDNLGHEFLLFF. The chain couples TRBV4-3 to TRBJ1-4; unclear D gene. Between the trimmed V and J ends, which lost 0 bases and 15 bases, there was a span of 23 bases. Germline values: CDR1 LGHNA, CDR2 YSLEER. The CDR3 is 16 residues long.

This sequence joins TRBV5-1 and TRBJ2-7; D possibly corresponds to TRBD1 (6 bases). The CDR3 covers 16 residues. V was cut by 0 bases and J by 0 bases, with 13 bases left in between. Germline V gene data show CDR1 as SGHRS and CDR2 as YFSETQ. CDR3 nucleotide sequence: TGCGCCAGCAGCTTGGATGGGGGCCAGAGCTCCTACGAGCAGTACTTC. Amino acid sequence: CASSLDGGQSSYEQYF.

CDR3 loop: CASSQETVYGYTF. The DNA of the CDR3 is TGTGCCAGCAGCCAAGAGACAGTCTATGGCTACACCTTC. The V and J genes are TRBV11-2 and TRBJ1-2, with D tentatively TRBD1 (5 bases). Germline CDR1 reads SGHAT; CDR2 reads FQNNGV. The CDR3 consists of 13 residues. Trimming removed 5 bases at V and 4 bases at J, with 11 bases between.